One and the same sample provided the 22 T cell receptor beta chains below, sequenced in a study of cytotoxic CD8 clonotypes in ibrutinib-treated CLL. The data were produced by immunoSEQ multiplex PCR, yet TCRdb's version contains in-frame clones alone and is incomplete. The sample lists some 130,000 clones, around 84% occurring once. This specimen consisted of PBMCs, obtained after 24 months of ibrutinib treatment. The receptor set was obtained from a human donor with chronic lymphocytic leukemia.

The chain links TRBV23-1 to TRBJ1-5; TRBD1 matches at 7 bases. TRBV23-1 is noted as an ORF with a role that remains uncertain. The junction had 5 bases not matched to a gene; V was cut back by 0 bases and J by 3 bases. The CDR3 totals 16 residues. The CDR3 coding sequence is TGCGCCAGCAGTCAATCGTCAGGGGGAGTCAATCAGCCCCAGCATTTT. As protein: CASSQSSGGVNQPQHF.

V is TRBV27 and J is TRBJ1-5; no firm D call. V was clipped by 3 bases and J by 4 bases, with 10 bases between them. Looked up from germline, CDR1 is MNHEY and CDR2 is SMNVEV (reference sequence). This CDR3 has 14 amino acids. CDR3 coding DNA: TGTGCCAGCAGTTTTCACGGGCAGAATCAGCCCCAGCATTTT. It yields the protein CASSFHGQNQPQHF.

The chain combines TRBV19 with TRBJ1-5, with D tentatively TRBD1 (5 bases). Germline V lookup: CDR1 LNHDA, CDR2 SQIVND (reference sequence). Trimming removed 6 bases from V and 5 bases from J, with 17 bases in between. The CDR3 is made up of 15 amino acids. The CDR3 loop is CASSRRTGDHQPQHF. Written as DNA, the CDR3 is TGTGCCAGTAGCCGAAGGACTGGGGACCATCAGCCCCAGCATTTT.

The CDR3 nucleotides are TGTGCCAGCAGTTACACCCCCTATGGCTACACCTTC. The encoded protein is CASSYTPYGYTF. The rearrangement links TRBV2 to TRBJ1-2; D remains ambiguous. This CDR3 is built from 12 residues. Germline V lookup: CDR1 SNHLY, CDR2 FYNNEI. V lost 5 bases and J lost 4, with 8 bases in between. Combining the CDR3 with reference TRBV2 and TRBJ1-2 gives the whole variable domain EPEVTQTPSHQVTQMGQEVILRCVPISNHLYFYWYRQILGQKVEFLVSFYNNEISEKSEIFDDQFSVERPDGSNFTLKIRSTKLEDSAMYFCASSYTPYGYTFGSGTRLTVV.

The chain combines TRBV28 with TRBJ2-3, with D hard to call. Trimming took 3 bases from V and 6 from J, leaving 7 bases between them. Per the germline V gene, CDR1 is MDHEN and CDR2 is SYDVKM. This CDR3 spans 12 amino acids. The CDR3 loop is CASSLPPDTQYF. DNA for the CDR3: TGTGCCAGCAGTTTGCCCCCTGATACGCAGTATTTT.

Only a few counts were recorded for this clone. The chain links TRBV2 to TRBJ2-7, with 8 bases aligning to TRBD1. CDR1 and CDR2 from the germline V gene are SNHLY and FYNNEI. V lost 10 bases, J lost 4 bases, and 3 bases stayed unmatched. The CDR3 spans 11 residues. This chain's CDR3 is CATGQGYEQYF. As DNA, the CDR3 is TGTGCCACTGGACAGGGATACGAGCAGTACTTC.

The chain recombines TRBV2 with TRBJ2-7; 10 nucleotides match TRBD1. CDR3 size: 14 residues. The V gene end was trimmed by 4 bases and the J gene end by 6 bases; junction bases not matched to a gene: 6. Germline V gives CDR1 SNHLY, CDR2 FYNNEI. CDR3 DNA: TGTGCCAGCAGTGTGGACAGGGGGGTAGTCGAGCAGTACTTC. Translated: CASSVDRGVVEQYF.

The rearrangement joins TRBV5-1 to TRBJ1-6; a possible D gene is TRBD1 (6 bases). The CDR3 loop spans 16 amino acids. Germline V gene data show CDR1 as SGHRS and CDR2 as YFSETQ. The V and J ends lost 1 base and 5 bases respectively, with 13 bases between them. CDR3 amino acids: CASSLISTGNNSPLHF. CDR3 coding DNA: TGCGCCAGCAGCTTGATTTCCACAGGGAATAATTCACCCCTCCACTTT.

V usage is TRBV11-2 and J usage is TRBJ2-3; 7 bases match TRBD1. Germline CDR1 SGHAT, CDR2 FQNNGV. V lost 3 bases, J lost 5 bases, and 8 bases stayed unmatched. This CDR3 is built from 15 residues. CDR3: CASSFDRAVGDTQYF. CDR3 DNA sequence: TGTGCCAGCAGCTTTGACAGGGCAGTGGGAGATACGCAGTATTTT.

The chain recombines TRBV29-1 with TRBJ2-7; D not certain. The CDR3 runs 11 residues. Trimming left V 5 bases short and J 0 bases short, with 5 bases between. CDR1 and CDR2 from the germline V gene are SQVTM and ANQGSEA. CDR3 in DNA: TGCAGCGTTTTCAGCTCCTACGAGCAGTACTTC. This encodes CSVFSSYEQYF.

This CDR3 reads CASTRKGGDTEAFF. DNA for the CDR3: TGCGCCAGCACCCGAAAAGGAGGGGACACTGAAGCTTTCTTT. The V and J genes are TRBV4-3 and TRBJ1-1; D perhaps matches TRBD1 (5 bases). The CDR3 extends over 14 amino acids. Germline assignment: CDR1 LGHNA and CDR2 YSLEER. V was trimmed by 7 bases and J by 3 bases, leaving 15 bases between them.

The V call is TRBV7-2, the J call TRBJ2-1, with 10 bases matching TRBD2. The CDR3 is made up of 16 amino acids. The V and J ends lost 1 base and 4 bases, in that order; junction bases with no gene match: 4. Germline V gene data show CDR1 as SGHTA and CDR2 as FQGNSA. The CDR3 DNA sequence: TGTGCCAGCAGCTTAGTTCGAGCGGGGGGGTACAATGAGCAGTTCTTC. It encodes CASSLVRAGGYNEQFF.

This chain joins TRBV28 and TRBJ1-4; 8 bases fit TRBD1. Trimming cost V 1 base and J 11 bases; bases outside gene matches: 6. In germline, CDR1 is MDHEN, CDR2 SYDVKM. The CDR3 length is 14 residues. CDR3 in amino acids: CASSLFSGQGKLFF. In DNA form, the CDR3 reads TGTGCCAGCAGTTTATTTTCCGGACAGGGTAAACTGTTTTTT.

V is TRBV6-5 and J is TRBJ1-3; perhaps TRBD1 as D (5 bases). This CDR3 has 15 residues. Germline V gives CDR1 MNHEY, CDR2 SVGAGI. The V and J ends lost 2 bases and 2 bases respectively, with 10 bases between them. The CDR3 nucleotides read TGTGCCAGCAGTTACGGGGGGAGCGCTGGAAACACCATATATTTT. This encodes CASSYGGSAGNTIYF.

The rearrangement uses TRBV2 and TRBJ1-5; D not certain. Germline V gene sequence: CDR1 SNHLY, CDR2 FYNNEI. There are 16 residues in the CDR3. The V end lost 4 bases, the J end lost 0 bases, and 13 bases lay between the germline ends. CDR3 amino acids: CASSARGENSNQPQHF. The CDR3 coding sequence is TGTGCCAGCAGTGCCCGGGGAGAGAATAGCAATCAGCCCCAGCATTTT.

V and J are TRBV19 and TRBJ1-1, with 7 bases lining up with TRBD1. This CDR3 is built from 16 residues. Germline-derived CDR1 and CDR2 are LNHDA and SQIVND (reference sequence). Trimming took 6 bases from V and 6 from J; bases not matched to a gene: 16. In nucleotides, the CDR3 is TGTGCCAGTAGCAGGACAGGCCGACGAGGCGGAGCTGAAGCTTTCTTT. This translates into CASSRTGRRGGAEAFF.

V usage is TRBV6-1 and J usage is TRBJ2-2; 9 bases map to TRBD1. V shed 6 bases, J shed 1 base, and the junction held 0 bases outside the gene matches. CDR1 and CDR2 from the germline V gene are MNHNS and SASEGT. CDR3 length: 14 residues. CDR3: CASRGQGNTGELFF. The CDR3 nucleotides are TGTGCCAGCAGGGGACAGGGGAACACCGGGGAGCTGTTTTTT.

The V gene is TRBV5-1, the J gene TRBJ2-3, with D maybe TRBD2 (6 bases). CDR1 is SGHRS and CDR2 is YFSETQ in the germline V gene. V gave up 4 bases and J gave up 0 bases, with 12 bases separating them. The CDR3 is 15 amino acids. The CDR3 loop reads CASSRSSASTDTQYF. CDR3 in DNA: TGCGCCAGCAGCCGATCTAGCGCTAGCACAGATACGCAGTATTTT.

This chain uses TRBV7-8 with TRBJ2-1; 10 positions agree with TRBD1. This CDR3 comprises 15 residues. Germline-derived CDR1 and CDR2 are SGHVS and FQNEAQ. V lost 6 bases to trimming and J lost 2 bases; unmatched junction nucleotides: 4. The chain's CDR3 is CASRNGQGAYNEQFF. The CDR3 DNA sequence: TGTGCCAGCAGGAACGGACAGGGGGCCTACAATGAGCAGTTCTTC.

This clone was detected a few times. V usage is TRBV18 and J usage is TRBJ1-4; D remains unclear. This CDR3 region has 13 residues. V gave up 6 bases and J gave up 0 bases, with 5 bases separating them. The germline V gene has CDR1 KGHSH and CDR2 LQKENI. The CDR3: CASSLTTNEKLFF. CDR3 nucleotides: TGTGCCAGCTCCCTTACAACTAATGAAAAACTGTTTTTT.

The chain joins TRBV28 to TRBJ1-2; D is possibly TRBD1 (5 bases). Germline loops: CDR1 MDHEN, CDR2 SYDVKM. The CDR3 loop spans 13 amino acids. V was cut by 5 bases and J by 7 bases, with 14 bases left in between. CDR3 in DNA: TGTGCCAGCAGTCCTCAGGGACTGGGTGGCTACACCTTC. This gives the protein CASSPQGLGGYTF.

This chain uses TRBV6-6 with TRBJ2-7, with 9 bases aligning to TRBD1. Germline CDR1 is MNHNY and CDR2 is SVGAGI (reference sequence). V was clipped by 0 bases and J by 4 bases; unmatched bases: 7. This CDR3 region has 16 residues. The CDR3 loop reads CASSYSKTGGIYEQYF. The CDR3 DNA reads TGTGCCAGCAGTTACTCGAAGACAGGGGGTATATACGAGCAGTACTTC.